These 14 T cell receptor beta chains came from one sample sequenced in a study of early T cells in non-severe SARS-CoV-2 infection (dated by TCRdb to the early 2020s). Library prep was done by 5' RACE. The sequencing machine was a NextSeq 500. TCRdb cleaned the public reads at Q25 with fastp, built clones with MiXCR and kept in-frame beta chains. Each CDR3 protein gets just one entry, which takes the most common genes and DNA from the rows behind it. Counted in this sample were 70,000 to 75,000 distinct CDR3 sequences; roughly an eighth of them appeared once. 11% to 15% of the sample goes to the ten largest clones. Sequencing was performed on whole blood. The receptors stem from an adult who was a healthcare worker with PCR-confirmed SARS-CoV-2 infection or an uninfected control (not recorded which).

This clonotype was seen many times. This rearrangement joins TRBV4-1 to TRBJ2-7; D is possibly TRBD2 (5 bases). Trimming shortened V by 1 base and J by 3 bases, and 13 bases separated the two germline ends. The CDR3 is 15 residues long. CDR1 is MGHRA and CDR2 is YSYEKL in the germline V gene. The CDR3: CASSQGVLASYEQYF. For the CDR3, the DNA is TGCGCCAGCAGCCAAGGGGTTCTAGCAAGCTACGAGCAGTACTTC.

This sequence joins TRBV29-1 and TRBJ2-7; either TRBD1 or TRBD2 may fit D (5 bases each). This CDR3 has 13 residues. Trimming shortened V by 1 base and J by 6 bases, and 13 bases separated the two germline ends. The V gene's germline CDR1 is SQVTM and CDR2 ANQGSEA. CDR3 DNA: TGCAGCGTTGAAGTGGGGGTTTGGGGCGAGCAGTACTTC. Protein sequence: CSVEVGVWGEQYF.

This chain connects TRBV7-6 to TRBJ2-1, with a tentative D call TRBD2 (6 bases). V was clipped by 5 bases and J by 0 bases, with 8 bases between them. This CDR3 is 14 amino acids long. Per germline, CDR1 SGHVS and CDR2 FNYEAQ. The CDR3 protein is CASSAGGSYNEQFF. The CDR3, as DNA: TGTGCCAGCAGCGCCGGGGGCTCCTACAATGAGCAGTTCTTC.

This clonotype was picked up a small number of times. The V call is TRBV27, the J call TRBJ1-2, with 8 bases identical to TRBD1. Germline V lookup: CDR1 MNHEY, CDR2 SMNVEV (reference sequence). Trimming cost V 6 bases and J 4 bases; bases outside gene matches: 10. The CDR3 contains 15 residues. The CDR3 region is CASRLGGQGSYGYTF. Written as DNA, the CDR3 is TGTGCCAGCAGGCTGGGAGGACAGGGCTCCTATGGCTACACCTTC.

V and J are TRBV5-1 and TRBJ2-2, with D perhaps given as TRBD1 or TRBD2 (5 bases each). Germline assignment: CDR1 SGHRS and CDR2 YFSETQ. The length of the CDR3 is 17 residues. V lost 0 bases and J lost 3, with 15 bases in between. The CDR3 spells CASSLEVPGPYTGELFF. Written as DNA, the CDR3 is TGCGCCAGCAGCTTGGAAGTTCCGGGACCCTACACCGGGGAGCTGTTTTTT. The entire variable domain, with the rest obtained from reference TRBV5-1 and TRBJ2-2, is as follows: KAGVTQTPRYLIKTRGQQVTLSCSPISGHRSVSWYQQTPGQGLQFLFEYFSETQRNKGNFPGRFSGRQFSNSRSEMNVSTLELGDSALYLCASSLEVPGPYTGELFFGEGSRLTVL.

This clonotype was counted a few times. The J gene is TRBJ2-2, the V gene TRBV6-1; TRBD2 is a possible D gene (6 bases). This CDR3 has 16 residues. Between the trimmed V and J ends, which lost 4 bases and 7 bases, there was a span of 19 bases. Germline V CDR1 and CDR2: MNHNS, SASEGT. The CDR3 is CASSGTSRQGGGELFF. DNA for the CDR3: TGTGCCAGCAGTGGGACCTCGAGGCAGGGAGGCGGGGAGCTGTTTTTT.

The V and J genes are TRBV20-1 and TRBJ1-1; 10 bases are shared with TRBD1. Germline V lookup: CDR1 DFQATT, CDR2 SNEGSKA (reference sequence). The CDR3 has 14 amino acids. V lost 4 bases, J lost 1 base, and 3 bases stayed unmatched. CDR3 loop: CSATRDRGNTEAFF. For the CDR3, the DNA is TGCAGTGCTACCAGGGACAGGGGGAACACTGAAGCTTTCTTT.

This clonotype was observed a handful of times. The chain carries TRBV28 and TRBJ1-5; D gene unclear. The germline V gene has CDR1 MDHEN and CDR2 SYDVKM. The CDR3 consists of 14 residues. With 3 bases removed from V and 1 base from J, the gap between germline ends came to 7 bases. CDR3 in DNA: TGTGCCAGCAGTTTCGATGTGAGCAATCAGCCCCAGCATTTT. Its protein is CASSFDVSNQPQHF.

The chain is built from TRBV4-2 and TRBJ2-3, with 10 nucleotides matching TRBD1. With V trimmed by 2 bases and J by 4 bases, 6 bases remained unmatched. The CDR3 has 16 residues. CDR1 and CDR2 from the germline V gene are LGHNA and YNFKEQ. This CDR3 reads CASSQPGQGSADTQYF. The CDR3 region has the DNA TGTGCCAGCAGCCAACCGGGACAGGGGAGCGCAGATACGCAGTATTTT.

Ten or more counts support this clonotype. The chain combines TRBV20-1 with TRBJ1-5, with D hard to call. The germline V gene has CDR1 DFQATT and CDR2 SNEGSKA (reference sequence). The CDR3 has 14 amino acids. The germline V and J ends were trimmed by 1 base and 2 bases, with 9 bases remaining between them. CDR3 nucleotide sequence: TGCAGTGCTAGAGTAACGGAGGGCAATCAGCCCCAGCATTTT. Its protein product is CSARVTEGNQPQHF.

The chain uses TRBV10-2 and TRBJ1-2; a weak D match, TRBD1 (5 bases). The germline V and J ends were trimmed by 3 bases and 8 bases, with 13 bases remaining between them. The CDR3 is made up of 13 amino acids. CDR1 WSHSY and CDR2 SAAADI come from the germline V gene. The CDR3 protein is CASSDPQGLGYTF. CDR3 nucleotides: TGCGCCAGCAGTGACCCCCAGGGTCTGGGCTACACCTTC.

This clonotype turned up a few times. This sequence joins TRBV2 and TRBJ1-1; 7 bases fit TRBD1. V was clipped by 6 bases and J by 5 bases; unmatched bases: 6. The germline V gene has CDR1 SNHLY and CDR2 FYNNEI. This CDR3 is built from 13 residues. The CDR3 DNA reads TGTGCCAGCAGGGCCGACAGGGAAACTGAAGCTTTCTTT. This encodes CASRADRETEAFF.

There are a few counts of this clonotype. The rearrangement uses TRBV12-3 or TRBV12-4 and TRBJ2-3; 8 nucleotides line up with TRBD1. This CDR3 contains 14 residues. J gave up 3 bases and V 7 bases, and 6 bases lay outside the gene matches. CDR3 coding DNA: TGTGCCAGCATCTCGGACAGGGTGACAGATACGCAGTATTTT. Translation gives CASISDRVTDTQYF.

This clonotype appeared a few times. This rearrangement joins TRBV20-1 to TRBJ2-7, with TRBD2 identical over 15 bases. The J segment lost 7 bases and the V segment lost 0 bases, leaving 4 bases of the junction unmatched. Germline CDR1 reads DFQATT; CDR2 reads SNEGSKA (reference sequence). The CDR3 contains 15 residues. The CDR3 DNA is TGCAGTGCTAGAGATATAGGGACTAGCGGGGGGGAGCAGTACTTC. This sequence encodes CSARDIGTSGGEQYF.